This T cell receptor (beta chain) came from a study of molecular identifiers for immune sequencing clone quantification. From germline, CDR1 is MNHEY and CDR2 SVGAGI. Trimming shortened V by 0 bases and J by 4 bases, and 17 bases separated the two germline ends. The CDR3 has 17 residues. MiXCR, run by TCRdb on the PCR reads, gives a single entry per CDR3 protein. The sample yields 70,000 to 95,000 distinct CDR3 sequences, over 15% seen once. This clonotype came up many times. The receptor's source is a human donor in good health. Some libraries in this study had Jurkat cell RNA spiked in. Specimen: naive CD8+ T cells from blood, with Jurkat cell RNA spiked in. The subset: FACS-sorted CD8+CD4-CCR7+CD45RA+ naive T cells. V is TRBV6-5 and J is TRBJ2-3; tentative D call: TRBD1 (6 bases). In DNA, the CDR3 is TGTGCCAGCAGTTACTCACGCCCACAGGGAGATGCAGATACGCAGTATTTT. Encoded protein: CASSYSRPQGDADTQYF.